Presented here are 10 T cell receptor beta chains from one specimen sequenced in a study of CD8+CD57+ T cells in acquired aplastic anemia. Genomic DNA, serving as template, underwent TCR beta VDJ and CDR3 profiling. TCRdb fed the reads into MiXCR, producing one record per CDR3 protein. Among about 190,000 distinct CDR3 sequences listed, roughly half were seen once. The sample was sorted CD4+, CD8+, or CD8+CD57+ T cells (not recorded which) from PBMCs. The receptors shown here come from a human donor in good health, serving as a control.

Written as DNA, the CDR3 is TGTGCCAGTAAGACTAGCGGGAGTTCCTACGAGCAGTACTTC. Amino acids: CASKTSGSSYEQYF. The chain carries TRBV19 and TRBJ2-7, with 12 bases aligning to TRBD2. V dropped 7 bases and J dropped 1; count of bases not matched to a gene: 2. The V gene's germline CDR1 is LNHDA and CDR2 SQIVND (reference sequence). This CDR3 has 14 amino acids. Complete variable domain (other parts from reference TRBV19 and TRBJ2-7): DGGITQSPKYLFRKEGQNVTLSCEQNLNHDAMYWYRQDPGQGLRLIYYSQIVNDFQKGDIAEGYSVSREKKESFPLTVTSAQKNPTAFYLCASKTSGSSYEQYFGPGTRLTVT.

The rearrangement joins TRBV15 to TRBJ1-2; D gene uncertain. The germline gives CDR1 LNHNV, CDR2 YYDKDF (reference sequence). With 0 bases removed from V and 6 bases from J, the gap between germline ends came to 14 bases. The length of the CDR3 is 15 residues. CDR3 residues: CATSRDDGRRDGYTF. CDR3 nucleotides: TGTGCCACCAGCAGAGATGACGGGAGGAGGGATGGCTACACCTTC.

This clonotype came up many times. The CDR3 reads CASSFGFRDSGNTIYF. The DNA of the CDR3 is TGTGCCAGCAGCTTCGGGTTCAGGGATTCTGGAAACACCATATATTTT. This chain connects TRBV5-5 to TRBJ1-3, with D possibly matching TRBD1 (5 bases). CDR1 SGHKS and CDR2 YYEKEE come from the germline V gene (reference sequence). V was shortened by 2 bases and J by 1 base, with 13 bases between the two germline ends. The CDR3 loop spans 16 amino acids.

The sample holds many counts of this clonotype. J is TRBJ2-2 and V is TRBV11-3; no reliable D call. The CDR3 is 16 amino acids. V lost 5 bases, J lost 5 bases, and 18 bases lay in between. The germline V gene has CDR1 SGHNT and CDR2 YENEEA. The CDR3 DNA is TGTGCCAGCAGCCGAAGCCACAACTCCCTTACCGGGGAGCTGTTTTTT. Translating gives CASSRSHNSLTGELFF.

Here the CDR3 reads CASNKQSRLLGYTF. In DNA form, the CDR3 reads TGTGCCAGCAACAAACAAAGTAGACTCCTTGGCTACACCTTC. This chain joins TRBV28 and TRBJ1-2, with unresolved D. The CDR3 covers 14 residues. Germline V gene sequence: CDR1 MDHEN, CDR2 SYDVKM. V lost 7 bases to trimming and J lost 7 bases, with 19 bases between them.

Note on this clonotype: A much larger clone differs from this one at a single base, so this may be a read error. The V and J genes are TRBV28 and TRBJ1-1; 9 nucleotides align to TRBD1. In germline, CDR1 is MDHEN, CDR2 SYDVKM. This CDR3 comprises 14 residues. The CDR3 sequence is CVSRPQGANTEAFF. CDR3 DNA sequence: TGTGTCAGCAGACCACAGGGGGCGAACACTGAAGCTTTCTTT.

The chain links TRBV29-1 to TRBJ1-2; the match to TRBD1 covers 12 bases. The CDR3 extends over 16 amino acids. With V trimmed by 3 bases and J by 7 bases, 12 bases remained unmatched. Germline CDR1 reads SQVTM; CDR2 reads ANQGSEA. CDR3 bases: TGCAGCGTTGACTCTATCATGGGACAGGGGGCGGGTGGCTACACCTTC. Protein sequence: CSVDSIMGQGAGGYTF.

V gene TRBV20-1 combines with J gene TRBJ2-5, with D hard to call. V gave up 6 bases and J gave up 7 bases, with 6 bases separating them. The V gene's germline CDR1 is DFQATT and CDR2 SNEGSKA (reference sequence). The length of the CDR3 is 9 residues. The CDR3 DNA reads TGCAGTGCCCATGGGACCCAGTACTTC. Its translation is CSAHGTQYF.

V and J are TRBV24-1 and TRBJ2-5; possible D gene TRBD2, 6 bases. The germline V and J ends were trimmed by 7 bases and 6 bases, with 14 bases remaining between them. This CDR3 has 13 residues. Germline V gene sequence: CDR1 KGHDR, CDR2 SFDVKD. The CDR3 region is CATSAGSEKTQYF. The CDR3 bases are TGTGCCACCAGCGCGGGGTCCGAAAAGACCCAGTACTTC.

This clonotype was recorded at least ten times. The rearrangement uses TRBV9 and TRBJ1-4; TRBD1 aligns across 10 bases. CDR3 length equals 17 residues. CDR1 is SGDLS, CDR2 YYNGEE, per germline. V trimming: 0 bases; J trimming: 2 bases; junction bases outside the gene matches: 4. DNA for the CDR3: TGTGCCAGCAGCGTAGCGACAGGGGGCTTTACTAATGAAAAACTGTTTTTT. It is translated as CASSVATGGFTNEKLFF.